These T cell receptor beta chains were read from a single sample in a study of T cell responses to AZD1222 COVID-19 vaccine. The protocol was immunoSEQ multiplex PCR, while the TCRdb copy is restricted to in-frame clones and leaves out a portion. The sample contains about 120,000 clones, 80% to 90% of which appear only once. The sample was peripheral blood, taken on day 0 of AZD1222 vaccination. These receptors originate from an adult in good health. The CDR3 runs from the conserved cysteine through the conserved F or W. A D gene is named only where the DNA matches it firmly. Clone size is given for some rows only: seen once, a few or many times, or a class if the clone is expanded.

v_call: TRBV30
clone_size: few
j_call: TRBJ2-7
d_call: .
cdr3_nt: TGTGCCTGGAGTCGTGTAACTAACTCCTACGAGCAGTACTTC
cdr3_aa: CAWSRVTNSYEQYF

v_call: TRBV11-2
clone_size: .
j_call: TRBJ1-2
d_call: .
cdr3_nt: TGTGCCAGCAGCTTTAACTATGGCTACACCTTC
cdr3_aa: CASSFNYGYTF

v_call: TRBV4-1
clone_size: .
j_call: TRBJ2-6
d_call: .
cdr3_nt: TGCGCCAGCAGCCAAGGGACGGACCCCTCGGGTGGGGCCAACGTCCTGACTTTC
cdr3_aa: CASSQGTDPSGGANVLTF

v_call: TRBV6-5
clone_size: .
j_call: TRBJ2-7
d_call: TRBD2
cdr3_nt: TGTGCCAGCAGTTCGGGGGGGGGAGGCTCCTACGAGCAGTACTTC
cdr3_aa: CASSSGGGGSYEQYF

v_call: TRBV13
clone_size: .
j_call: TRBJ1-2
d_call: .
cdr3_nt: TGTGCCAGCAGCTTAGTGGGGGGGACCTATGGCTACACCTTC
cdr3_aa: CASSLVGGTYGYTF

v_call: TRBV28
clone_size: .
j_call: TRBJ1-1
d_call: .
cdr3_nt: TGTGCCACCCAAATTCAGGGGGAAGCTTTCTTT
cdr3_aa: CATQIQGEAFF

v_call: TRBV5-5
clone_size: once
j_call: TRBJ1-3
d_call: .
cdr3_nt: TGTGCCAGCAGCTTGGCGGGGGTCGGAAACACCATATATTTT
cdr3_aa: CASSLAGVGNTIYF

v_call: TRBV12-3/TRBV12-4
clone_size: .
j_call: TRBJ1-2
d_call: TRBD1
cdr3_nt: TGTGCCAGCAGTCAGGGGGGGGACTATGGCTACACCTTC
cdr3_aa: CASSQGGDYGYTF

v_call: TRBV11-2
clone_size: .
j_call: TRBJ1-1
d_call: .
cdr3_nt: TGTGCCAGCAGCATGGGTCAAGGGCTGACGAACACTGAAGCTTTCTTT
cdr3_aa: CASSMGQGLTNTEAFF

v_call: TRBV19
clone_size: .
j_call: TRBJ1-1
d_call: .
cdr3_nt: TGTGCCAGTAGGACGAGGGGGAACACTGAAGCTTTCTTT
cdr3_aa: CASRTRGNTEAFF

v_call: TRBV24-1
clone_size: .
j_call: TRBJ1-5
d_call: .
cdr3_nt: TGTGCCACCAGTGCAGGGATTGACAATCAGCCCCAGCATTTT
cdr3_aa: CATSAGIDNQPQHF

v_call: TRBV12-3/TRBV12-4
clone_size: few
j_call: TRBJ2-1
d_call: .
cdr3_nt: TGTGCCAGCAGTTTAGGGCTTGCTGAGCAGTTCTTC
cdr3_aa: CASSLGLAEQFF

v_call: TRBV14
clone_size: once
j_call: TRBJ2-1
d_call: .
cdr3_nt: TGTGCCAGCAGCCTTAGTTTTGGAGGGAGGTTCTACAATGAGCAGTTCTTC
cdr3_aa: CASSLSFGGRFYNEQFF

v_call: TRBV6-5
clone_size: .
j_call: TRBJ1-5
d_call: .
cdr3_nt: TGTGCCAGCAGTTACAGGGGTGGGCCCCAGCATTTT
cdr3_aa: CASSYRGGPQHF

v_call: TRBV6-4
clone_size: .
j_call: TRBJ1-6
d_call: .
cdr3_nt: TGTGCCAGCAGTGACGGAGGGTGGAATTCACCCCTCCACTTT
cdr3_aa: CASSDGGWNSPLHF

v_call: TRBV7-9
clone_size: once
j_call: TRBJ1-3
d_call: TRBD1
cdr3_nt: TGTGCCAGCAGTCCGGACAGGGCCCGGAACACCATATATTTT
cdr3_aa: CASSPDRARNTIYF

v_call: TRBV19
clone_size: .
j_call: TRBJ2-1
d_call: .
cdr3_nt: TGTGCCAGTAGTCTCTCTCCCTCCTACAATGAGCAGTTCTTC
cdr3_aa: CASSLSPSYNEQFF

v_call: TRBV5-3
clone_size: .
j_call: TRBJ2-1
d_call: .
cdr3_nt: TGTGCCAGAAGTAACGGCTGCGGGCCCTTGAAGAGGGACTCCTACAATGAGCAGTTCTTC
cdr3_aa: CARSNGCGPLKRDSYNEQFF

v_call: TRBV6-1
clone_size: .
j_call: TRBJ2-1
d_call: TRBD2
cdr3_nt: TGTGCCAGCAGTGCGGAGCGTAGCGGGCCCTACAATGAGCAGTTCTTC
cdr3_aa: CASSAERSGPYNEQFF

v_call: TRBV27
clone_size: .
j_call: TRBJ1-5
d_call: .
cdr3_nt: TGTGCCAGCAGTTTGTTAAGCAATCAGCCCCAGCATTTT
cdr3_aa: CASSLLSNQPQHF

v_call: TRBV7-8
clone_size: .
j_call: TRBJ2-4
d_call: .
cdr3_nt: TGTGCCAGCAGCTTAGGAGCCAAAAACATTCAGTACTTC
cdr3_aa: CASSLGAKNIQYF

v_call: TRBV27
clone_size: .
j_call: TRBJ2-5
d_call: TRBD1
cdr3_nt: TGTGCCAGCAGCCGAGCCAAACAACAGGGGGGAAGCGGCACCCAGTACTTC
cdr3_aa: CASSRAKQQGGSGTQYF

v_call: TRBV5-5
clone_size: .
j_call: TRBJ2-1
d_call: .
cdr3_nt: TGTGCCAGCAGCTTGGGAGGGGAAAATGAGCAGTTCTTC
cdr3_aa: CASSLGGENEQFF

v_call: TRBV28
clone_size: .
j_call: TRBJ1-1
d_call: TRBD1
cdr3_nt: TGTGCCAGCAGGGGGACAGGGTTTTCGGTCGCTGAAGCTTTCTTT
cdr3_aa: CASRGTGFSVAEAFF

v_call: TRBV6-5
clone_size: .
j_call: TRBJ1-1
d_call: .
cdr3_nt: TGTGCCAGCAGAGACGACAGATACACTGAAGCTTTCTTT
cdr3_aa: CASRDDRYTEAFF

v_call: TRBV19
clone_size: .
j_call: TRBJ1-1
d_call: TRBD1
cdr3_nt: TGTGCCAGTAGTGGGACAGGGGGAGCTTTCTTT
cdr3_aa: CASSGTGGAFF

v_call: TRBV18
clone_size: .
j_call: TRBJ1-3
d_call: .
cdr3_nt: TGTGCCAGCTCACCGGATATTGGGAACACCATATATTTT
cdr3_aa: CASSPDIGNTIYF

v_call: TRBV7-9
clone_size: .
j_call: TRBJ2-7
d_call: TRBD2
cdr3_nt: TGTGCCAGCAGCCCACGGACTAGCGGGGGGAATAATTACGAGCAGTACTTC
cdr3_aa: CASSPRTSGGNNYEQYF